These T cell receptor beta chains were read from a single sample in a study of T-cell memory formation after mild COVID-19. TCRdb independently ran MiXCR on the 5' RACE reads; one entry per CDR3 protein. The table lists some 210,000 distinct CDR3 sequences, 27% of them singletons. The material sequenced was PBMCs or a T cell subset sorted from them (not recorded which). The receptors were sampled from an adult woman who had mild COVID-19 (a few samples of this study predate the infection). Cell type and time point are not known. CDR3s include the opening cysteine and the closing phenylalanine or tryptophan. Each record gives: V gene, D gene, J gene, clone size, CDR3 DNA, CDR3 protein. A D gene is named only where the DNA matches it firmly. Not every row has a clone size; where given, it reads once, few, many or a size class.

TRBV20-1	-	TRBJ1-1	many	TGCAGTGCTGGCCAAATCATGACTGAAGCTTTCTTT	CSAGQIMTEAFF
TRBV6-1	TRBD1	TRBJ2-7	-	TGTGCCAGCAGTCACCGACAGGGGAGCTCCTACGAGCAGTACTTC	CASSHRQGSSYEQYF
TRBV12-3/TRBV12-4	-	TRBJ2-7	-	TGTGCCAGCAGCCCTGATTACGAGCAGTACTTC	CASSPDYEQYF
TRBV4-1	TRBD1	TRBJ2-7	few	TGCGCCAGCAGCCAAGTCACAGGGGACGAGCAGTACTTC	CASSQVTGDEQYF
TRBV7-9	-	TRBJ1-5	once	TGTGCCAGCAGCTCGACTCGGACAAGAGACAATCAGCCCCAGCATTTT	CASSSTRTRDNQPQHF
TRBV3-1	TRBD2	TRBJ2-2	-	TGTGCCAGCAGCCAAGGGGCGGGGGGCACCGGGGAGCTGTTTTTT	CASSQGAGGTGELFF
TRBV24-1	TRBD1	TRBJ2-1	once	TGTGCCACCAGTGAGACGAGGGGGACAGGGGATGACGAGCAGTTCTTC	CATSETRGTGDDEQFF
TRBV3-1	-	TRBJ1-3	few	TGTGCCAGCAGACCTCAGGGGGGAAACACCATATATTTT	CASRPQGGNTIYF
TRBV19	TRBD1	TRBJ1-1	-	TGTGCCAGTAGTATAGAGACAGGGTTCTCGAACACTGAAGCTTTCTTT	CASSIETGFSNTEAFF
TRBV14	TRBD1	TRBJ1-6	-	TGTGCCAGCAGCCCGGAACAGGGGGTTTGGTCACCCCTCCACTTT	CASSPEQGVWSPLHF
TRBV11-3	-	TRBJ2-5	-	TGTGCCAGCAGCTTAGTGGGGCGTTTCCAAGAGACCCAGTACTTC	CASSLVGRFQETQYF
TRBV2	TRBD2	TRBJ2-1	-	TGTGCCAGCAGGGGACTAGCGGGGAGGAATGAGCAGTTCTTC	CASRGLAGRNEQFF
TRBV5-1	-	TRBJ2-3	-	TGCGCCAGCAGCTTGAACCCCCTGGTGACAGATACGCAGTATTTT	CASSLNPLVTDTQYF
TRBV14	TRBD2	TRBJ2-2	-	TGTGCCAGCAGCCAAGGACTAGCGGGGGGCAAAAACACCGGGGAGCTGTTTTTT	CASSQGLAGGKNTGELFF
TRBV3-1	TRBD1	TRBJ2-2	few	TGTGCCAGCAGCTACGGGACAGCCGCGAACACCGGGGAGCTGTTTTTT	CASSYGTAANTGELFF
TRBV20-1	TRBD2	TRBJ2-1	-	TGCAGTGCTGTAAGCGGGAGGGCCTCCTACAATGAGCAGTTCTTC	CSAVSGRASYNEQFF
TRBV12-3/TRBV12-4	-	TRBJ1-4	many	TGTGCCAGCAGTTTTGGGAATGAAAAACTGTTTTTT	CASSFGNEKLFF
TRBV14	-	TRBJ1-2	-	TGTGCCAGCAGCCAAGTACAGCACGAGGGCGGCTACACCTTC	CASSQVQHEGGYTF
TRBV4-3	-	TRBJ2-1	-	TGCGCCAGCAGCCAAGAAGGGGCAGGGGTCTACAATGAGCAGTTCTTC	CASSQEGAGVYNEQFF
TRBV3-1	-	TRBJ2-7	-	TGTGCCAGCAGCCCGTCCCTCGGGAACGAGCAGTACTTC	CASSPSLGNEQYF
TRBV30	TRBD1	TRBJ1-2	-	TGTGCCTGGAGTGCCGACAGGGCCGAGGGCTACACCTTC	CAWSADRAEGYTF
TRBV5-1	TRBD1	TRBJ2-1	-	TGCGCCAGCAGCTTGGGGGACAGGAGCTCCTACAATGAGCAGTTCTTC	CASSLGDRSSYNEQFF
TRBV7-2	TRBD1	TRBJ1-2	many	TGTGCCAGCAGCCCCGGAGGACAGGGTCGGGTTGGAGGCTACACCTTC	CASSPGGQGRVGGYTF
TRBV12-3/TRBV12-4	-	TRBJ1-6	-	TGTGCCAGCAGTTTATCCTCTTTCTTGGCCTATAATTCACCCCTCCACTTT	CASSLSSFLAYNSPLHF
TRBV6-5	-	TRBJ1-5	-	TGTGCCAGCAGGAAGTTAGGCAATCAGCCCCAGCATTTT	CASRKLGNQPQHF
TRBV10-3	-	TRBJ1-1	-	TGTGCCATCAGTGAGGGGGGCGGGGTGATGGGTGAAACTGAAGCTTTCTTT	CAISEGGGVMGETEAFF
TRBV6-5	TRBD2	TRBJ2-5	few	TGTGCCAGCAGCTTCGGGACTAGCGGTGGAGAGACCCAGTACTTC	CASSFGTSGGETQYF
TRBV12-3/TRBV12-4	TRBD2	TRBJ2-3	few	TGTGCCAGCAGTGGACTAGCGGGAGGGCGAGGAGATACGCAGTATTTT	CASSGLAGGRGDTQYF
TRBV9	TRBD1	TRBJ2-1	-	TGTGCCAGCAGCGCGGGACAGGCTTACAATGAGCAGTTCTTC	CASSAGQAYNEQFF
TRBV6-1	TRBD2	TRBJ2-5	-	TGTGTCAGCGGGGGCATAGAGACCCAGTACTTC	CVSGGIETQYF
TRBV12-3/TRBV12-4	TRBD1	TRBJ2-3	-	TGTGCCAGCAGTCCATATCCGGGACAGGAGATCACAGATACGCAGTATTTT	CASSPYPGQEITDTQYF
TRBV11-2	-	TRBJ2-3	-	TGTGCCAGCAGCTTATTTGGGAGTTTCAGTTCAGATACGCAGTATTTT	CASSLFGSFSSDTQYF
TRBV24-1	TRBD2	TRBJ2-1	once	TGTGCCACCAGTGACCGGACTAGCGGGAGTCGGAATGAGCAGTTCTTC	CATSDRTSGSRNEQFF
TRBV7-2	TRBD1	TRBJ1-1	once	TGTGCCAGCAGCTTATCCACAGGGGGGGTTTCTGAAGCTTTCTTT	CASSLSTGGVSEAFF
TRBV5-1	TRBD2	TRBJ2-1	once	TGCGCCAGCAGCTTGTTTAGCGGGGGGCAGAGCTCCTACAATGAGCAGTTCTTC	CASSLFSGGQSSYNEQFF
TRBV9	TRBD1	TRBJ2-2	-	TGTGCCAGCAGCCTAGGGGGCAGTTACACCGGGGAGCTGTTTTTT	CASSLGGSYTGELFF
TRBV20-1	-	TRBJ1-1	few	TGCAGTGCCTTACTCTGGGGGGCGCCTGGTCGCACTGAAGCTTTCTTT	CSALLWGAPGRTEAFF
TRBV7-9	TRBD1	TRBJ1-1	-	TGTGCCAGCAGCTTGGAGGGGGCTCGGACTGAAGCTTTCTTT	CASSLEGARTEAFF
TRBV7-9	-	TRBJ2-3	few	TGTGCCAGCAGCTTAGGGCCTAGGGGGTACACAGATACGCAGTATTTT	CASSLGPRGYTDTQYF
TRBV2	-	TRBJ1-6	few	TGTGCCAGCAGTTTAGGACTGTATTCACCCCTCCACTTT	CASSLGLYSPLHF
TRBV15	TRBD1	TRBJ1-2	few	TGTGCCACCAGCATTTCCCGGACAGGGGGCTATGGCTACACCTTC	CATSISRTGGYGYTF